These 11 T cell receptor beta chains share one sample of origin, sequenced in a study of blood T cells in healthy people across ages. A second PCR, run for roughly 7 to 12 cycles, used a sample-barcoded 5' primer plus a J-beta primer mix. TCRdb re-analysed the 5' RACE reads in MiXCR, keeping a single row per CDR3 protein. Among fewer than 1.5 million distinct CDR3 sequences, around 39% were seen once, and the ten largest hold roughly 7.9%. Sequencing used blood. The source is a young woman in good health.

This clonotype was picked up a small number of times. The V call is TRBV6-6, the J call TRBJ2-5; the D gene is possibly TRBD2 (6 bases). The CDR3 sequence is 15 residues long. The V and J ends lost 5 bases and 0 bases respectively, with 13 bases between them. The germline gives CDR1 MNHNY, CDR2 SVGAGI (reference sequence). The CDR3 bases are TGTGCCAGCAGTGACCAGCGGGCCCACCAAGAGACCCAGTACTTC. Translating gives CASSDQRAHQETQYF.

The rearrangement uses TRBV2 and TRBJ2-5; 8 nucleotides match TRBD2. V shed 7 bases and J 5 bases; nucleotides not matched to a gene: 6. The germline CDR1 and CDR2 sequences are SNHLY and FYNNEI. This CDR3 region has 13 residues. The CDR3: CASKSPGGETQYF. CDR3 bases: TGTGCCAGCAAGTCCCCGGGAGGGGAGACCCAGTACTTC.

In this sample, this clonotype turned up a few times. V and J are TRBV12-3 or TRBV12-4 and TRBJ2-2, with 11 bases matching TRBD2. CDR3 size: 15 residues. J was trimmed by 4 bases and V by 4 bases; bases with no gene match: 2. DNA for the CDR3: TGTGCCAGCAGTTCCGGGACTAGCGGCACCGGGGAGCTGTTTTTT. This encodes CASSSGTSGTGELFF.

This sequence joins TRBV12-3 or TRBV12-4 and TRBJ2-6; D is possibly TRBD1 (6 bases). This CDR3 contains 18 residues. The V and J ends lost 9 bases and 1 base respectively, with 22 bases between them. The CDR3 here is CASHPTAGDKSGANVLTF. The CDR3 DNA reads TGTGCCAGTCACCCCACGGCAGGGGACAAATCTGGGGCCAACGTCCTGACTTTC.

The rearrangement links TRBV27 to TRBJ2-5; 7 bases fit TRBD2. The CDR3 has 12 residues. Unmatched junction bases numbered 4, after V lost 8 bases and J lost 4 bases. Germline CDR1 is MNHEY and CDR2 is SMNVEV (reference sequence). The CDR3 DNA sequence: TGTGCCAGCCGAAGCGGGGCAGAGACCCAGTACTTC. Translation: CASRSGAETQYF.

The genes are TRBV12-3 or TRBV12-4 and TRBJ2-7; 8 bases align to TRBD2. CDR3 length: 13 amino acids. J was trimmed by 3 bases and V by 11 bases; bases with no gene match: 9. The chain's CDR3 is CASSSGGHYEQYF. CDR3 nucleotides: TGTGCCTCGTCTTCGGGGGGGCACTACGAGCAGTACTTC.

This clonotype has a handful of counts. The chain is built from TRBV7-2 and TRBJ2-5, with unresolved D. Germline values: CDR1 SGHTA, CDR2 FQGNSA. V was pared by 1 base and J by 1 base, with 13 bases between. There are 16 residues in the CDR3. In DNA, the CDR3 is TGTGCCAGCAGCTTAGAACTCACCTTAATCCAAGAGACCCAGTACTTC. Residues: CASSLELTLIQETQYF. The full variable domain, in which reference TRBV7-2 and TRBJ2-5 provide the parts outside the CDR3, is GAGVSQSPSNKVTEKGKDVELRCDPISGHTALYWYRQSLGQGLEFLIYFQGNSAPDKSGLPSDRFSAERTGGSVSTLTIQRTQQEDSAVYLCASSLELTLIQETQYFGPGTRLLVL.

The genes are TRBV10-3 and TRBJ1-2; weak D call: TRBD1 (5 bases). Germline V gene lookup returns CDR1 ENHRY and CDR2 SYGVKD. The CDR3 runs 14 residues. V was cut by 2 bases and J by 6 bases, with 13 bases left in between. CDR3 bases: TGTGCCATCAGTGAGACGACGCAGGGAAATGGCTACACCTTC. Protein sequence: CAISETTQGNGYTF.

This clonotype was observed a handful of times. The chain uses TRBV20-1 and TRBJ1-4; 7 bases match TRBD1. J was trimmed by 0 bases and V by 0 bases; bases with no gene match: 1. Germline V gene lookup returns CDR1 DFQATT and CDR2 SNEGSKA (reference sequence). The CDR3 has 15 amino acids. DNA of the CDR3: TGCAGTGCTAGAGAAGGGACAGCAACTAATGAAAAACTGTTTTTT. Translation gives CSAREGTATNEKLFF.

Turning to this clonotype: It may be a read error: a sequence one base away is much more abundant. V is TRBV20-1 and J is TRBJ2-3; 8 bases are shared with TRBD2. The CDR3 is 16 residues long. The V segment lost 0 bases and the J segment 1 base; nucleotides outside the gene matches: 6. CDR1 is DFQATT, CDR2 SNEGSKA, per germline (reference sequence). CDR3 DNA: TGCAGTGCTAGAGATCGGGGGGGGCTAGGCACAGATACGCAGTATTTT. Protein product: CSARDRGGLGTDTQYF.

This clonotype has ten or more counts. This chain joins TRBV20-1 and TRBJ2-5; tentative D call: TRBD2 (6 bases). The V gene's germline CDR1 is DFQATT and CDR2 SNEGSKA (reference sequence). The V end was cut by 3 bases, the J end by 5 bases, with 13 bases between. This CDR3 comprises 13 residues. CDR3 sequence: CSASGGIIETQYF. For the CDR3, the DNA is TGCAGTGCTAGCGGGGGAATTATTGAGACCCAGTACTTC.